The 28 T cell receptor beta chains below were found in one sample sequenced in a study of T-cell reconstitution after alpha-beta-depleted transplantation in children. Researchers prepared the TCRbeta library using unique molecular identifiers, the study reports. Each CDR3 protein gets one entry after TCRdb re-called the PCR reads with MiXCR. Here the sample spans more than 250,000 distinct CDR3 sequences, more than 8% being singletons. The source was PBMCs from the stem cell graft donor, collected from the stem cell graft. All receptors come from a human donor who donated a stem cell graft to a child with SCID.

This clonotype was picked up a small number of times. The V call is TRBV4-2, the J call TRBJ2-3, with D possibly being TRBD2 (5 bases). Trimming took 5 bases from V and 5 from J, leaving 14 bases between them. The length of the CDR3 is 14 residues. CDR1 LGHNA and CDR2 YNFKEQ come from the germline V gene. The DNA for the CDR3 is TGTGCCAGCAGCGAGGGCGGTATGGGAGATACGCAGTATTTT. Amino acids: CASSEGGMGDTQYF.

The sample holds a few counts of this clonotype. The rearrangement joins TRBV10-3 to TRBJ1-2, with TRBD1 identical over 10 bases. The J segment lost 3 bases and the V segment lost 11 bases, leaving 9 bases of the junction unmatched. Germline lookup yields CDR1 ENHRY and CDR2 SYGVKD. The CDR3 totals 14 residues. The CDR3 DNA is TGTGCCTTAGGGGAGGGGACAGGGGACTATGGCTACACCTTC. Residues: CALGEGTGDYGYTF.

The V gene is TRBV27, the J gene TRBJ2-5, with 7 bases aligning to TRBD2. V gave up 3 bases and J gave up 1 base; unmatched junction bases: 2. Per germline, CDR1 MNHEY and CDR2 SMNVEV (reference sequence). This CDR3 is 14 amino acids long. CDR3 bases: TGTGCCAGCAGTTTGTGGGGGGGCCAAGAGACCCAGTACTTC. Protein sequence: CASSLWGGQETQYF.

The chain uses TRBV4-1 and TRBJ2-7, with D perhaps matching TRBD2 (6 bases). The CDR3 extends over 15 amino acids. The germline V gene encodes CDR1 MGHRA and CDR2 YSYEKL. V was pared by 4 bases and J by 3 bases, with 16 bases between. This CDR3 reads CASSPGLTGYYEQYF. The CDR3 DNA sequence: TGCGCCAGCAGCCCGGGACTCACGGGTTACTACGAGCAGTACTTC.

The V call is TRBV27, the J call TRBJ1-4; D is ambiguous. The CDR3 contains 15 residues. With 0 bases removed from V and 0 bases from J, the gap between germline ends came to 5 bases. CDR1 and CDR2 (germline): MNHEY, SMNVEV (reference sequence). The CDR3 DNA is TGTGCCAGCAGTTTATCCGGGACAACTAATGAAAAACTGTTTTTT. Its translation: CASSLSGTTNEKLFF.

The rearrangement joins TRBV3-1 to TRBJ1-2; TRBD1 might be the D (5 bases). This CDR3 comprises 14 residues. Germline CDR1 reads LGHDT; CDR2 reads YNNKEL (reference sequence). The V and J ends lost 1 base and 4 bases respectively, with 10 bases between them. The CDR3: CASSQVGQFYGYTF. In nucleotides, the CDR3 is TGTGCCAGCAGCCAAGTGGGGCAGTTCTATGGCTACACCTTC.

The chain joins TRBV9 to TRBJ2-5, with D tentatively TRBD1 or TRBD2 (6 bases each). V was shortened by 6 bases and J by 2 bases, with 17 bases between the two germline ends. Germline V gene sequence: CDR1 SGDLS, CDR2 YYNGEE. The CDR3 runs 15 residues. CDR3 sequence: CASNRRGAVQETQYF. The CDR3 region has the DNA TGTGCCAGCAATAGGAGGGGGGCCGTTCAAGAGACCCAGTACTTC. Supplemented by reference TRBV9 and TRBJ2-5, the full variable domain reads DSGVTQTPKHLITATGQRVTLRCSPRSGDLSVYWYQQSLDQGLQFLIQYYNGEERAKGNILERFSAQQFPDLHSELNLSSLELGDSALYFCASNRRGAVQETQYFGPGTRLLVL.

V and J are TRBV20-1 and TRBJ2-2, with TRBD1 matching 8 bases. There are 16 residues in the CDR3. CDR1 and CDR2 (germline): DFQATT, SNEGSKA (reference sequence). With V trimmed by 3 bases and J by 2 bases, 8 bases remained unmatched. This CDR3 is CSARDPDRGNTGELFF. The CDR3 DNA reads as TGCAGTGCTAGGGACCCTGACAGGGGTAACACCGGGGAGCTGTTTTTT.

This clonotype turned up a few times. This chain uses TRBV11-2 with TRBJ1-1; no reliable D call. This CDR3 has 16 residues. V was shortened by 0 bases and J by 1 base, with 12 bases between the two germline ends. Germline loops: CDR1 SGHAT, CDR2 FQNNGV. DNA for the CDR3: TGTGCCAGCAGCTTAGATCGTAAACACCCGAACACTGAAGCTTTCTTT. It encodes CASSLDRKHPNTEAFF.

This clonotype turned up a few times. The CDR3 protein is CASSFRGLQETQYF. In DNA, the CDR3 is TGTGCCAGCAGCTTCCGCGGGCTCCAAGAGACCCAGTACTTC. The rearrangement uses TRBV13 and TRBJ2-5; perhaps TRBD2 as D (5 bases). This CDR3 has 14 amino acids. The V end was cut by 3 bases, the J end by 1 base, with 9 bases between. From germline, CDR1 is PRHDT and CDR2 FYEKMQ (reference sequence).

The genes are TRBV4-1 and TRBJ2-1, with 9 bases identical to TRBD2. The CDR3 is 13 amino acids. V gave up 4 bases and J gave up 8 bases; unmatched junction bases: 3. In germline, CDR1 is MGHRA, CDR2 YSYEKL. Written as DNA, the CDR3 is TGCGCCAGCAGCCCCACTAGCGGGTATGAGCAGTTCTTC. This codes for CASSPTSGYEQFF.

This clonotype occurred many times. V gene TRBV5-1 combines with J gene TRBJ1-6; D unclear. The V end was cut by 3 bases, the J end by 3 bases, with 7 bases between. CDR1 is SGHRS and CDR2 is YFSETQ in the germline V gene. The CDR3 spans 14 residues. CDR3 nucleotide sequence: TGCGCCAGCAGCTCTGACAACTATAATTCACCCCTCCACTTT. It codes for CASSSDNYNSPLHF.

The genes are TRBV6-1 and TRBJ1-5; D is uncertain. The germline V and J ends were trimmed by 10 bases and 4 bases, with 17 bases remaining between them. This CDR3 has 14 residues. The germline V gene has CDR1 MNHNS and CDR2 SASEGT. CDR3 bases: TGTGCCACCTCGGACCGGCGAAATAATCAGCCCCAGCATTTT. Translating it yields CATSDRRNNQPQHF.

This clonotype was counted ten times or more. The gene calls are TRBV12-3 or TRBV12-4 and TRBJ2-1, with 11 bases lining up with TRBD2. The CDR3 covers 13 residues. The J segment lost 9 bases and the V segment lost 5 bases, leaving 3 bases of the junction unmatched. CDR3 in DNA: TGTGCCAGCAGTACGACTAGCGGGATTGAGCAGTTCTTC. Translation: CASSTTSGIEQFF.

In the case of this clonotype: Its ends do not fully match the called genes, so a read error is possible. The V gene is TRBV12-3 or TRBV12-4, the J gene TRBJ1-1; possibly TRBD1 for D (5 bases). The CDR3 is 14 amino acids. CDR3 region: CASRVAVGGTEAFF. Written as DNA, the CDR3 is TGTGCTAGCAGGGTAGCCGTTGGAGGCACTGAAGCTTTCTTT.

This chain links TRBV5-1 with TRBJ2-5; no clear D gene. Trimming shortened V by 4 bases and J by 4 bases, and 11 bases separated the two germline ends. CDR1 and CDR2 (germline): SGHRS, YFSETQ. This CDR3 contains 13 residues. The CDR3: CASSPRQTETQYF. The CDR3 region has the DNA TGCGCCAGCAGCCCCCGCCAGACAGAGACCCAGTACTTC.

This clonotype was observed a handful of times. This chain links TRBV29-1 with TRBJ2-7, with D hard to call. The ends were cut back, 5 bases at V and 6 bases at J, with 14 bases in the middle. The CDR3 sequence is 12 residues long. The V gene's germline CDR1 is SQVTM and CDR2 ANQGSEA. As DNA, the CDR3 is TGCAGCGTTCCGGACCCAACTGGCGAGCAGTACTTC. Translating gives CSVPDPTGEQYF.

The chain is built from TRBV7-9 and TRBJ2-3; the D is unclear. CDR1 is SEHNR, CDR2 FQNEAQ, per germline (reference sequence). Trimming removed 6 bases from V and 5 bases from J, with 15 bases in between. This CDR3 region has 14 residues. CDR3 residues: CASRETLTQDTQYF. In DNA, the CDR3 is TGTGCCAGCAGGGAGACACTAACACAAGATACGCAGTATTTT.

The chain links TRBV7-3 to TRBJ2-1; 8 positions match TRBD1. V gave up 5 bases and J gave up 1 base; unmatched junction bases: 10. Per the germline V gene, CDR1 is SGHTA and CDR2 is FQGTGA. CDR3 length: 17 residues. The CDR3 region is CASSPWGQDLSYNEQFF. The CDR3 DNA is TGTGCCAGCAGCCCATGGGGACAGGATCTTTCCTACAATGAGCAGTTCTTC.

V gene TRBV2 combines with J gene TRBJ1-2, with D tentatively TRBD1 (5 bases). V was pared by 0 bases and J by 13 bases, with 12 bases between. CDR1 and CDR2 from the germline V gene are SNHLY and FYNNEI. This CDR3 is built from 12 residues. The CDR3 here is CASSEATFGATF. The CDR3 bases are TGTGCCAGCAGTGAAGCCACATTTGGGGCCACCTTC.

At least ten counts were recorded for this clonotype. The chain combines TRBV20-1 with TRBJ2-5; 9 bases map to TRBD2. The V segment lost 5 bases and the J segment 2 bases; nucleotides outside the gene matches: 3. The CDR3 has 13 amino acids. Germline CDR1 and CDR2: DFQATT and SNEGSKA (reference sequence). Here the CDR3 reads CSAQRGAQETQYF. DNA of the CDR3: TGCAGTGCTCAGCGGGGGGCTCAAGAGACCCAGTACTTC.

The table lists this clonotype with a count of one. The rearrangement joins TRBV20-1 to TRBJ1-1; no clear D gene. The germline V gene encodes CDR1 DFQATT and CDR2 SNEGSKA (reference sequence). This CDR3 contains 12 residues. V was pared by 0 bases and J by 11 bases, with 13 bases between. The CDR3 reads CSAREAGSSAFF. DNA of the CDR3: TGCAGTGCTAGAGAGGCGGGTAGCTCGGCTTTCTTT.

This clonotype was detected only a few times. At one boundary the junction diverges from the germline segment, which might be a read error. The rearrangement joins TRBV7-9 to TRBJ2-7, with D possibly TRBD1 on 6 matching bases. Germline V gives CDR1 SEHNR, CDR2 FQNEAQ (reference sequence). This CDR3 comprises 11 residues. The CDR3 spells CASSLTGTLDF. The CDR3 DNA follows: TGTGCCAGCAGCTTAACCGGGACATTGGACTTC.

This clonotype came up a few times. This chain joins TRBV5-1 and TRBJ1-5; 7 bases agree with TRBD1. CDR1 is SGHRS, CDR2 YFSETQ, per germline. The CDR3 spans 15 residues. J was trimmed by 1 base and V by 0 bases; bases with no gene match: 1. The CDR3 nucleotides read TGCGCCAGCAGCTTGGAGACAGGGAGCAATCAGCCCCAGCATTTT. Its translation is CASSLETGSNQPQHF.

V gene TRBV7-8 combines with J gene TRBJ2-3; no clear D gene. The V gene's germline CDR1 is SGHVS and CDR2 FQNEAQ. This CDR3 contains 15 residues. V lost 1 base and J 4 bases, leaving 12 bases between the germline ends. The CDR3 nucleotides read TGTGCCAGCAGCTTAGTTGTCCTAGTCTCAGATACGCAGTATTTT. Translating gives CASSLVVLVSDTQYF.

This clonotype appeared many times. The chain couples TRBV10-3 to TRBJ2-5; no clear D. The length of the CDR3 is 13 residues. V lost 2 bases and J 4 bases, leaving 8 bases between the germline ends. Germline-derived CDR1 and CDR2 are ENHRY and SYGVKD. CDR3 bases: TGTGCCATCAGTGAGCGGAATTCAGAGACCCAGTACTTC. It translates to CAISERNSETQYF.

This clonotype has just a few counts. The chain uses TRBV19 and TRBJ1-5, with D unresolved. This CDR3 is 16 amino acids long. Germline assignment: CDR1 LNHDA and CDR2 SQIVND (reference sequence). Trimming removed 4 bases from V and 0 bases from J, with 13 bases in between. The CDR3 loop reads CASSTHLFNSNQPQHF. DNA of the CDR3: TGTGCCAGTAGTACCCACCTATTTAATAGCAATCAGCCCCAGCATTTT.

The chain couples TRBV27 to TRBJ2-1; D gene uncertain. With 4 bases removed from V and 7 bases from J, the gap between germline ends came to 5 bases. This CDR3 contains 11 residues. Germline-derived CDR1 and CDR2 are MNHEY and SMNVEV (reference sequence). The CDR3 sequence is CASSCGNEQFF. DNA of the CDR3: TGTGCCAGCAGTTGTGGGAATGAGCAGTTCTTC.